This TCR beta chain was obtained from a study of metastatic and nonmetastatic thyroid tumors. Study-level background: Patients with malignant and benign thyroid disease provided blood and tumor or nodule tissue, whose repertoires were compared. Findings and caveats of the study: The study reportedly found significantly higher TCR beta diversity in malignant thyroid tumors than benign nodules, in blood and tumor.

The authors' processing: A classifier of distant metastasis in papillary thyroid cancer was built from CDR3 differences (across clinicopathological groups). TCRdb re-called the PCR reads through MiXCR. V and J calls and clone size were set by TCRdb, not the authors. The table includes 25,000 to 40,000 clones, roughly 7.1% detected once. This clone was recorded at least ten times. Its antigen is as yet unknown. Patients had received no treatment of any kind before thyroid surgery. This CDR3 contains 15 residues. The germline gives CDR1 SNHLY, CDR2 FYNNEI. V was pared by 6 bases and J by 0 bases, with 9 bases between.

The receptor was derived from a female donor with papillary thyroid cancer or a benign thyroid nodule (not recorded which). Some clones in this sample may be carry-over from other donors' samples. The sample comprised blood. V is TRBV2 and J is TRBJ2-6; a possible D gene is TRBD1 (6 bases). The CDR3 loop is CASSQGHSGANVLTF. The CDR3 DNA follows: TGTGCCAGCAGCCAGGGACACTCTGGGGCCAACGTCCTGACTTTC.